The clone carrying this TCR beta chain was detected a few times. Its antigen is unidentified. The sample belongs to a study of beta chain features in type 1 diabetes. Notes on the study in general: For type 1 diabetes patients, VDJ junctions showed fewer insertions and more deletions. TCRB CDR3s from Type 1 diabetes patients were moderately but significantly shorter in all four CD4+ subsets.

Expressed TCRB transcripts were sequenced, since all the RNA that had been isolated was reverse transcribed. About 3.57 million reads per sample on average were obtained from naive, central memory and regulatory T cell samples. Profiled with immunoSEQ multiplex PCR; TCRdb holds only in-frame clones, not every one. The profile covers some 130,000 clones, with roughly 10% appearing a single time and approximately 0.7% taken by the ten largest. CDR1 is MDHEN, CDR2 SYDVKM, per germline. The V gene lost 4 bases and the J gene lost 4 bases, with 5 bases spanning the gap. This CDR3 is 12 amino acids long. The chain carries TRBV28 and TRBJ2-1; no reliable D call. Material for sequencing was central memory CD4+ T cells from blood. The TCR originated in a man in his thirties or forties with type 1 diabetes. CDR3 in DNA: TGTGCCAGCAGTTCCAATTACAATGAGCAGTTCTTC. Its translation: CASSSNYNEQFF.